This passage covers 20 T cell receptor beta chains from one sample sequenced in a study of breast tumors, draining lymph nodes, adjacent tissues. MiXCR, run by TCRdb on the multiplex PCR reads, gives a single entry per CDR3 protein. Among approximately 120,000 distinct CDR3 sequences listed, around 20% were seen once. The lymph nodes were axillary draining lymph nodes from breast cancer patients. Sequencing was carried out using axillary lymph node tissue. Receptors originate from a female donor with breast cancer. Some clones in this sample may be carry-over from other donors' samples.

This chain uses TRBV6-5 with TRBJ1-1, with 10 bases fitting TRBD1. Germline V gives CDR1 MNHEY, CDR2 SVGAGI. V was clipped by 0 bases and J by 3 bases; unmatched bases: 1. The CDR3 has 15 residues. The CDR3 is CASSYSGTGDTEAFF. The CDR3 DNA sequence: TGTGCCAGCAGTTACTCCGGGACAGGGGACACTGAAGCTTTCTTT.

This clonotype occurred many times. This chain joins TRBV6-1 and TRBJ2-5; 10 bases map to TRBD1. Germline V gene lookup returns CDR1 MNHNS and CDR2 SASEGT. After removal of 6 bases from V and 5 bases from J, the junction contained 15 bases not matched to a gene. The CDR3 has 17 residues. The CDR3 protein is CASRFSQRQGARETQYF. CDR3 DNA: TGTGCCAGCAGATTTTCCCAGCGACAGGGGGCTCGGGAGACCCAGTACTTC.

This clonotype was picked up a small number of times. The V call is TRBV19, the J call TRBJ1-2; no clear D. Germline V gives CDR1 LNHDA, CDR2 SQIVND (reference sequence). V was pared by 4 bases and J by 8 bases, with 23 bases between. The CDR3 contains 16 residues. CDR3 residues: CASSNSPGRVYAGYTF. For the CDR3, the DNA is TGTGCCAGTAGTAACTCTCCCGGAAGGGTATATGCCGGCTACACCTTC.

This clonotype was seen at least ten times. The chain uses TRBV2 and TRBJ2-5; no reliable D call. The CDR3 loop spans 14 amino acids. In germline, CDR1 is SNHLY, CDR2 FYNNEI. The V and J ends lost 3 bases and 5 bases respectively, with 13 bases between them. CDR3 amino acids: CASSEADATETQYF. The CDR3, as DNA: TGTGCCAGCAGTGAGGCGGACGCGACGGAGACCCAGTACTTC.

This clonotype was seen repeatedly, ten times or more. The chain uses TRBV20-1 and TRBJ2-2, with 8 bases matching TRBD2. The CDR3 totals 15 residues. CDR1 and CDR2 from the germline V gene are DFQATT and SNEGSKA (reference sequence). V lost 3 bases and J lost 7; bases outside the gene matches: 10. The CDR3 nucleotides read TGCAGTGCTAGGGTCAAGGTAGCGGGACGCGGGGAGCTGTTTTTT. This gives the protein CSARVKVAGRGELFF.

The sample holds many counts of this clonotype. The rearrangement links TRBV27 to TRBJ2-3, with 12 bases fitting TRBD2. CDR1 is MNHEY and CDR2 is SMNVEV in the germline V gene (reference sequence). V lost 5 bases to trimming and J lost 6 bases; unmatched junction nucleotides: 12. This CDR3 has 17 amino acids. CDR3 DNA: TGTGCCAGCAGTCAAAAGCGTCGGACTAGCGGGGTGGATACGCAGTATTTT. Translation: CASSQKRRTSGVDTQYF.

At least ten counts were recorded for this clonotype. The chain employs TRBV18 and TRBJ2-1; TRBD2 aligns across 10 bases. Per the germline V gene, CDR1 is KGHSH and CDR2 is LQKENI. With 4 bases clipped from V and 8 bases from J, the junction kept 8 bases outside the gene matches. This CDR3 region has 15 residues. The CDR3 spells CASSLGTSDRDEQFF. The CDR3 DNA follows: TGTGCCAGCTCACTCGGGACTAGCGACCGCGATGAGCAGTTCTTC.

The table lists this clonotype with many counts. The chain has TRBV5-1 and TRBJ2-7; weak D call: TRBD2 (5 bases). Germline-derived CDR1 and CDR2 are SGHRS and YFSETQ. The germline V and J ends were trimmed by 0 bases and 7 bases, with 11 bases remaining between them. The CDR3 has 13 amino acids. CDR3: CASSLVSGGEQYF. In DNA form, the CDR3 reads TGCGCCAGCAGCTTGGTCTCCGGCGGGGAGCAGTACTTC.

The sample holds a few counts of this clonotype. The chain employs TRBV11-1 and TRBJ2-4, with D tentatively TRBD2 (7 bases). CDR1 and CDR2 (germline): SGHAT, FQDESV (reference sequence). This CDR3 region has 14 residues. V was shortened by 4 bases and J by 7 bases, with 14 bases between the two germline ends. CDR3 DNA: TGTGCCAGCAGCTACAGGGAGGGGGAGAACATTCAGTACTTC. It is translated as CASSYREGENIQYF.

On this clonotype itself: This sequence may be a read error, since a much larger clone differs from it by one base. Here the CDR3 omits its conserved ending phenylalanine or tryptophan, so a read error is the likely source. This chain uses TRBV6-6 with TRBJ2-5; the D is unclear. CDR1 MNHNY and CDR2 SVGAGI come from the germline V gene (reference sequence). The CDR3 covers 11 residues. Between the trimmed V and J ends, which lost 7 bases and 7 bases, there was a span of 10 bases. The CDR3 is CASTTHRTQYS. DNA of the CDR3: TGTGCCAGCACAACACACCGGACCCAGTACTCC.

This clonotype was counted ten times or more. The rearrangement joins TRBV10-3 to TRBJ2-2; D not certain. This CDR3 region has 16 residues. In germline, CDR1 is ENHRY, CDR2 SYGVKD. Trimming shortened V by 0 bases and J by 1 base, and 9 bases separated the two germline ends. DNA for the CDR3: TGTGCCATCAGTGAGTCTTTGGTGGGGAACACCGGGGAGCTGTTTTTT. It translates to CAISESLVGNTGELFF.

Note on this clonotype: One junction end disagrees with the germline gene, perhaps due to a read error. The gene calls are TRBV5-4 and TRBJ1-2; 7 bases map to TRBD1. The CDR3 spans 15 residues. CDR1 and CDR2 from the germline V gene are SGHNT and YYREEE (reference sequence). CDR3 sequence: CASSLTTIGGHGCTF. The CDR3 region has the DNA TGTGCCAGCAGCCTGACTACTATAGGGGGCCATGGCTGCACCTTC. The full variable domain, rest sourced from reference TRBV5-4 and TRBJ1-2, is ETGVTQSPTHLIKTRGQQVTLRCSSQSGHNTVSWYQQALGQGPQFIFQYYREEENGRGNFPPRFSGLQFPNYSSELNVNALELDDSALYLCASSLTTIGGHGCTFGSGTRLTVV.

V usage is TRBV20-1 and J usage is TRBJ1-1; 8 bases align to TRBD1. Trimming took 1 base from V and 1 from J; bases not matched to a gene: 5. The CDR3 length is 15 residues. In germline, CDR1 is DFQATT, CDR2 SNEGSKA (reference sequence). The CDR3 spells CSARARDRKNTEAFF. The CDR3 nucleotides read TGCAGTGCTAGAGCCCGGGACAGGAAGAACACTGAAGCTTTCTTT.

This clonotype occurred many times. The chain has TRBV28 and TRBJ2-6, with TRBD1 identical over 10 bases. Germline V gives CDR1 MDHEN, CDR2 SYDVKM. V gave up 1 base and J gave up 5 bases; unmatched junction bases: 5. The CDR3 is 17 residues long. CDR3 DNA: TGTGCCAGCAGTTTATATGGGACAGGGGTGCGGGCCAACGTCCTGACTTTC. The encoded protein is CASSLYGTGVRANVLTF.

This clonotype occurred many times. V and J are TRBV4-1 and TRBJ2-2; D is uncertain. The CDR3 sequence is 13 residues long. CDR1 and CDR2 (germline): MGHRA, YSYEKL. V was trimmed by 6 bases and J by 1 base, leaving 6 bases between them. CDR3: CASSSGNTGELFF. The DNA for the CDR3 is TGCGCCAGCAGTTCAGGGAACACCGGGGAGCTGTTTTTT.

This clonotype was picked up many times. This chain uses TRBV15 with TRBJ2-1; 8 nucleotides line up with TRBD2. J lost 8 bases, V lost 3 bases, and 12 bases had no gene match. CDR1 LNHNV and CDR2 YYDKDF come from the germline V gene (reference sequence). The CDR3 runs to 16 residues. DNA of the CDR3: TGTGCCACCAGCAGGGAGGGCGGGACTAGTGTGGATGAGCAGTTCTTC. This sequence encodes CATSREGGTSVDEQFF.

Details on this clonotype: A much more abundant neighbour one base away suggests this may be a read error. This rearrangement joins TRBV12-3 or TRBV12-4 to TRBJ1-2; D uncertain. This CDR3 region has 11 residues. The CDR3 spells CTSSLPGGYTF. The DNA for the CDR3 is TGTACCAGCAGTTTACCGGGGGGCTACACCTTC.

This clonotype was recorded at least ten times. The chain uses TRBV5-1 and TRBJ2-1; a weak D match, TRBD2 (5 bases). Germline CDR1 and CDR2: SGHRS and YFSETQ. This CDR3 spans 13 amino acids. The V gene lost 6 bases and the J gene lost 1 base, with 8 bases spanning the gap. This CDR3 reads CASTVASYNEQFF. The CDR3 DNA is TGCGCCAGCACGGTAGCGTCCTACAATGAGCAGTTCTTC.

This clonotype was recorded many times. This chain connects TRBV9 to TRBJ2-7; 11 positions match TRBD1. This CDR3 has 16 residues. The germline V gene has CDR1 SGDLS and CDR2 YYNGEE. The ends lost 4 bases at V and 4 bases at J; junction bases unmatched: 10. In DNA, the CDR3 is TGTGCCAGCAGCTTCGGGACAGGGGGAGTCTCATACGAGCAGTACTTC. It specifies CASSFGTGGVSYEQYF.

This clonotype appeared many times. The chain recombines TRBV7-9 with TRBJ2-2; unclear D gene. The CDR3 contains 15 residues. V was pared by 10 bases and J by 0 bases, with 15 bases between. Germline CDR1 is SEHNR and CDR2 is FQNEAQ (reference sequence). This CDR3 is CATHQSPANTGELFF. The CDR3 DNA reads TGTGCCACCCACCAGAGCCCGGCGAACACCGGGGAGCTGTTTTTT.